This entry is about one TCR beta chain. The CDR3 loop spans 14 amino acids. V was shortened by 6 bases and J by 0 bases, with 9 bases between the two germline ends. The germline gives CDR1 SGHTA, CDR2 FQGNSA. TCRdb keeps only in-frame clones here, not all; method: immunoSEQ multiplex PCR. The sample lists approximately 270,000 clones; about 85% were seen once. The data derive from a study of blood T cell repertoires in COVID-19. Study details: Spain, Italy and the United States supplied samples that represented acute and convalescent COVID-19.

Material: peripheral blood. The chain is built from TRBV7-2 and TRBJ1-3; unclear D gene. The TCR originated in a man aged 18 to 30 with active or convalescent COVID-19. CDR3 DNA: TGTGCCAGCAGTACAGAAGCCTCTGGAAACACCATATATTTT. Translated: CASSTEASGNTIYF.